This T cell receptor (beta chain) was identified during a study of CD4 T cells in relation to SARS-CoV-2 and coronaviruses. About this clone itself: Its antigen remains unknown.

Clones were sequenced by immunoSEQ multiplex PCR, and TCRdb holds only the in-frame ones, with some missing. This table holds fewer than 20,000 clones, about 84% found once. CD4+ T cells from unexposed donors were obtained before the COVID-19 pandemic (2011-2018). The cells were cultured for about ten days before CD4+ T cells were isolated. This receptor was taken from a human donor in good health. The specimen sequenced was CD4+ T cells from PBMCs, cultured in vitro.

CDR3 in DNA: TGTGCCTGGAGTCCGGGAAAGTCGACTAATGAAAAACTGTTTTTT. Protein product: CAWSPGKSTNEKLFF. The J gene is TRBJ1-4, the V gene TRBV30; D gene uncertain. Germline values: CDR1 GTSNPN, CDR2 SVGIG (reference sequence). The germline V and J ends were trimmed by 2 bases and 2 bases, with 12 bases remaining between them. This CDR3 comprises 15 residues.